In this sample, the clone carrying this T cell receptor (beta chain) turned up a few times. Germline CDR1 is GTSNPN and CDR2 is SVGIG (reference sequence). The V end was cut by 3 bases, the J end by 4 bases, with 15 bases between. This CDR3 is 14 amino acids long. The record originates from a study of low-dose radiotherapy and immunotherapy resistance in tumors. Time point reported: after trial treatment. This sample's treatment: LDRT plus nivolumab, ipilimumab, low-dose cyclophosphamide and aspirin (RACIN trial). The authors ran 20 PCR cycles to amplify TCRs with a constant-region primer and V-primer adapter. MiXCR, run by TCRdb on the reads, gives a single entry per CDR3 protein. The sample includes some 52,000 distinct CDR3 sequences, approximately 35% of them seen just once.

This sample comprised PBMCs, obtained after low-dose radiotherapy plus immunotherapy. The rearrangement links TRBV30 to TRBJ1-2; possibly TRBD1 for D (6 bases). The clonotype was recovered from a male donor with rectosigmoid adenocarcinoma. Here the CDR3 reads CAWRTTGQLYGYTF. CDR3 in DNA: TGTGCCTGGAGAACCACAGGACAGCTCTATGGCTACACCTTC.